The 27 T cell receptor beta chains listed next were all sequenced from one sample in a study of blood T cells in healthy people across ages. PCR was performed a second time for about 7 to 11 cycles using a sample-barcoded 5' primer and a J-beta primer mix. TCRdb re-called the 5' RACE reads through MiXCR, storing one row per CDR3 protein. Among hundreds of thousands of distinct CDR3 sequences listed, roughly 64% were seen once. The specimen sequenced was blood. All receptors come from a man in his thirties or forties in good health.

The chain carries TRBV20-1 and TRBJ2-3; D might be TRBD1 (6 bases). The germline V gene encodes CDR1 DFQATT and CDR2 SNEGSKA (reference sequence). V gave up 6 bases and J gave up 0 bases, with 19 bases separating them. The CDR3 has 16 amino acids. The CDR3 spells CSAHDYRATSTDTQYF. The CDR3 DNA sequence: TGCAGTGCGCATGACTACAGGGCTACTAGCACAGATACGCAGTATTTT.

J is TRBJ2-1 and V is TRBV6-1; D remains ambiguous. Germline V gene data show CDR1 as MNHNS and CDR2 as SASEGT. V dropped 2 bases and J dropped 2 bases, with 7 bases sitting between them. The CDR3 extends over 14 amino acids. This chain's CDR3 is CASSEPETYNEQFF. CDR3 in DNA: TGTGCCAGCAGTGAACCCGAGACCTACAATGAGCAGTTCTTC.

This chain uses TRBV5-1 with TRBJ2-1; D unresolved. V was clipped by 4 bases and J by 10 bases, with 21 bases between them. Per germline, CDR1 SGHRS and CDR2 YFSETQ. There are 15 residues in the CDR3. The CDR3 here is CASSPGGGRREEQFF. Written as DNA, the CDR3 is TGCGCCAGCAGCCCCGGTGGTGGCAGGAGAGAAGAGCAGTTCTTC.

Written as DNA, the CDR3 is TGTGCCAGCAAGCCGCGAACTTCCGATTCCTATGGCTACACCTTC. Translation gives CASKPRTSDSYGYTF. The chain uses TRBV6-1 and TRBJ1-2, with D hard to call. Germline lookup yields CDR1 MNHNS and CDR2 SASEGT. CDR3 size: 15 residues. Trimming shortened V by 7 bases and J by 4 bases, and 19 bases separated the two germline ends.

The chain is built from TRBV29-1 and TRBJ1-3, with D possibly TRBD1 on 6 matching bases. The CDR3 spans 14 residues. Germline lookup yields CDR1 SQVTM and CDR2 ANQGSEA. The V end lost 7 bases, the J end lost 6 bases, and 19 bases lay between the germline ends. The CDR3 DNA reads TGCAGCGCTGGAATACAGGGAGCTGAAAACACCATATATTTT. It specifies CSAGIQGAENTIYF.

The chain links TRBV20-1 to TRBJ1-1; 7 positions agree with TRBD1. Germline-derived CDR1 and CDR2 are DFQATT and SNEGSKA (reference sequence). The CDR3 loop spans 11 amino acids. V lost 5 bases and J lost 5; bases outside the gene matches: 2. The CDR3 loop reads CSALQGTEAFF. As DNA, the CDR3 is TGCAGTGCTCTACAGGGGACTGAAGCTTTCTTT.

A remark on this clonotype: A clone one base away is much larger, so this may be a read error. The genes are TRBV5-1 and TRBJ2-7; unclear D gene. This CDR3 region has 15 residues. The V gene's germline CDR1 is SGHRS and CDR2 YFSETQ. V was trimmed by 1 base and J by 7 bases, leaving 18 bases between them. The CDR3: CASSLQTAVYNEQYF. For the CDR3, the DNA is TGCGCCAGCAGCTTGCAAACAGCAGTCTACAATGAGCAGTACTTC.

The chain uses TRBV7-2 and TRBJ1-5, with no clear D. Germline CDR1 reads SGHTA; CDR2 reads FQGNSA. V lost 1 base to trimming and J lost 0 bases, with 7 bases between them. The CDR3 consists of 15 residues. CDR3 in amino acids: CASSLVGFSNQPQHF. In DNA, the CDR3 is TGTGCCAGCAGCTTAGTTGGGTTTAGCAATCAGCCCCAGCATTTT. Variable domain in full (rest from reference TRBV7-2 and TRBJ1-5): GAGVSQSPSNKVTEKGKDVELRCDPISGHTALYWYRQSLGQGLEFLIYFQGNSAPDKSGLPSDRFSAERTGGSVSTLTIQRTQQEDSAVYLCASSLVGFSNQPQHFGDGTRLSIL.

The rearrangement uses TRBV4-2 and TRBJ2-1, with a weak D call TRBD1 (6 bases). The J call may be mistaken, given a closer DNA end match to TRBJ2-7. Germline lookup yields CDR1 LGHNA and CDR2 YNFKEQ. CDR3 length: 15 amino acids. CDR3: CASSPTGGSYNEQYF. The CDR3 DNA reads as TGTGCCAGCAGCCCGACAGGCGGCTCCTACAATGAGCAGTACTTC.

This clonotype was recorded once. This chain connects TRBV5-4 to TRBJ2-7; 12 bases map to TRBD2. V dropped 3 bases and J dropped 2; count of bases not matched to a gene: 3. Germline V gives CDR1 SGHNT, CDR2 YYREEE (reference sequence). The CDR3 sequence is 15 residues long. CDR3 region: CASSSGLAGPYEQYF. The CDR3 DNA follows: TGTGCCAGCAGCTCCGGACTAGCGGGACCCTACGAGCAGTACTTC.

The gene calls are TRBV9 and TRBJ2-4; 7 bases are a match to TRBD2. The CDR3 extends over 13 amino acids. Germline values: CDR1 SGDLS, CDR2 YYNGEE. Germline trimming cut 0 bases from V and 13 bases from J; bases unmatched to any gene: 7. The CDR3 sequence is CASSVVGGSEQYF. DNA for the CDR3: TGTGCCAGCAGCGTAGTGGGGGGGAGTGAGCAGTACTTC.

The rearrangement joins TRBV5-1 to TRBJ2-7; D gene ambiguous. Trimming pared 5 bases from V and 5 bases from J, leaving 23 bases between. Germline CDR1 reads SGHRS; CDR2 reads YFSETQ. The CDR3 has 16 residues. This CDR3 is CASRPQPGPTSNEQYF. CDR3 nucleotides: TGCGCCAGCAGACCTCAACCGGGCCCCACATCTAACGAGCAGTACTTC.

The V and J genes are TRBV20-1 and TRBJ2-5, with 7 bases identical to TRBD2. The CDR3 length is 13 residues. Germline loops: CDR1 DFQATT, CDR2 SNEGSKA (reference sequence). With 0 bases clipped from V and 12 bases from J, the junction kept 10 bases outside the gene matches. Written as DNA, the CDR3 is TGCAGTGCTAGAGATGGGCTAGCGGACCTCGAGTACTTC. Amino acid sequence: CSARDGLADLEYF.

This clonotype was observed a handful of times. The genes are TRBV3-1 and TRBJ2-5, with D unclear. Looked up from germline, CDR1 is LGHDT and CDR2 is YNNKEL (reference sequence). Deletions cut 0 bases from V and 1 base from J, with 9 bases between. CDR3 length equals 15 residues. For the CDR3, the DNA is TGTGCCAGCAGCCAAGATTACGGCAGCCAAGAGACCCAGTACTTC. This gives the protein CASSQDYGSQETQYF.

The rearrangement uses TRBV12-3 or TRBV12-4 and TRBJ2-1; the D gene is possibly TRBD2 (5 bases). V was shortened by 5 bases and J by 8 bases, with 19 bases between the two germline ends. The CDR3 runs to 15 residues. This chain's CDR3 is CASSLSVHGVDEQFF. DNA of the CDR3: TGTGCCAGCAGTCTTAGCGTCCACGGGGTGGATGAGCAGTTCTTC.

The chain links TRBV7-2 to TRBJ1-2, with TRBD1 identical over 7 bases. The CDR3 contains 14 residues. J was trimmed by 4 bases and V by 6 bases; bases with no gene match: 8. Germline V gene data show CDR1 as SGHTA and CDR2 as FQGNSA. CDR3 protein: CASSTSGGLYGYTF. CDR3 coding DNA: TGTGCCAGCAGTACTTCAGGGGGGCTCTATGGCTACACCTTC.

Written as DNA, the CDR3 is TGTGCCAGCAGTTACCCAATCGGGACAGGGGGTTTCAATGAGCAGTTCTTC. Translated, it gives CASSYPIGTGGFNEQFF. V usage is TRBV28 and J usage is TRBJ2-1; 11 bases are shared with TRBD1. The germline V gene encodes CDR1 MDHEN and CDR2 SYDVKM. V trimming: 4 bases; J trimming: 6 bases; junction bases outside the gene matches: 11. The CDR3 loop spans 17 amino acids.

The chain's CDR3 is CSVPLTGGLGYTF. CDR3 nucleotide sequence: TGCAGCGTCCCTTTGACAGGGGGCTTGGGCTACACCTTC. This sequence joins TRBV29-1 and TRBJ1-2, with 10 bases matching TRBD1. The CDR3 has 13 residues. In germline, CDR1 is SQVTM, CDR2 ANQGSEA. Trimming took 6 bases from V and 8 from J; bases not matched to a gene: 9.

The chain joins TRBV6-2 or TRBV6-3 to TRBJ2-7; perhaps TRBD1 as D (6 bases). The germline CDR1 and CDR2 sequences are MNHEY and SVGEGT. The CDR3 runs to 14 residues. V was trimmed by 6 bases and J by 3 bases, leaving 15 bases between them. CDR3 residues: CASRPWTAYYEQYF. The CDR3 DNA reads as TGTGCCAGCAGGCCCTGGACAGCATACTACGAGCAGTACTTC.

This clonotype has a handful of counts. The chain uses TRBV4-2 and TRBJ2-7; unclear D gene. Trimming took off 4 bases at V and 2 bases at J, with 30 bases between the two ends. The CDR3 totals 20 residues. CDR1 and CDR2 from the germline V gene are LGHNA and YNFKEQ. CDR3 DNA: TGTGCCAGCAGCCGTACGACTGTGGACGGCCGGACCTTTACAGCCTACGAGCAGTACTTC. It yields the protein CASSRTTVDGRTFTAYEQYF.

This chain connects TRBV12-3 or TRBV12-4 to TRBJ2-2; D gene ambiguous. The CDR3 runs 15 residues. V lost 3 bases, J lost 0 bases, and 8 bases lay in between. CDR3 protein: CASSLDGSNTGELFF. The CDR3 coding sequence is TGTGCCAGCAGTTTGGATGGTTCGAACACCGGGGAGCTGTTTTTT.

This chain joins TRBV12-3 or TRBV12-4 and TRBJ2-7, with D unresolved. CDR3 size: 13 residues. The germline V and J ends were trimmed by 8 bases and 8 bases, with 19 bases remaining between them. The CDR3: CASSMLEYGKQYF. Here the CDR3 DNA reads TGTGCCAGCTCCATGCTAGAGTATGGCAAGCAGTACTTC.

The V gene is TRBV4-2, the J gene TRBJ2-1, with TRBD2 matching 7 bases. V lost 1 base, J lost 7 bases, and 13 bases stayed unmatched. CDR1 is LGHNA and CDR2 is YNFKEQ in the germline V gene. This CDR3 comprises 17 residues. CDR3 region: CASSQGEPLRERNEQFF. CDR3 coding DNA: TGTGCCAGCAGCCAAGGGGAACCGTTGCGGGAGCGGAATGAGCAGTTCTTC.

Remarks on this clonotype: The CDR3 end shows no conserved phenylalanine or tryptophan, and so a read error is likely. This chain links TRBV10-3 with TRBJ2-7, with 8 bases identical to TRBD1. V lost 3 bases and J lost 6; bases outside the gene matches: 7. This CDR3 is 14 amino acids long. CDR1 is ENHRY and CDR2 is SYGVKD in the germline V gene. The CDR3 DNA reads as TGTGCCATCAGTGAACAGGGGGGAACTTTCGAGCAGTACTAC. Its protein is CAISEQGGTFEQYY.

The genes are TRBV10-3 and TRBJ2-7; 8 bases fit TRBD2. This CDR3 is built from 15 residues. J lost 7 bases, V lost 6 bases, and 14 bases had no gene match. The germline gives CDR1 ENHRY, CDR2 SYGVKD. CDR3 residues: CAIRSGSGTGNEQYF. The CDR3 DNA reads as TGTGCCATCAGGAGCGGGAGCGGAACCGGCAATGAGCAGTACTTC.

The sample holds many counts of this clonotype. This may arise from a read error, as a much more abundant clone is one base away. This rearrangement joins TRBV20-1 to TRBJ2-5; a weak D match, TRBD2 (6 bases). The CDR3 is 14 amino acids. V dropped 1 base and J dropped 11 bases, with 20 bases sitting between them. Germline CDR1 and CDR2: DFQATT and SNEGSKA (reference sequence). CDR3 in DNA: TGCAGTGCTAGAGCTTTCGGAGGGGCGGATGAGCAGTACTTC. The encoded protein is CSARAFGGADEQYF.

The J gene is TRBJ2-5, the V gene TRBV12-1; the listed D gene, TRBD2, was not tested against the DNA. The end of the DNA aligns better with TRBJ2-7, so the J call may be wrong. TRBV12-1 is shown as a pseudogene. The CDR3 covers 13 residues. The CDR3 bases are TGTGCCAGCTCCCGGGCCTCGAGCCACGAGCAGTACTTC. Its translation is CASSRASSHEQYF.